This TCR beta chain comes out of a study of CXCR3-negative and CXCR3-positive naive CD8 T cells. Turning to the study itself: Around 140 million TRB reads were obtained overall (about 1.5 +/- 0.3 million per library).

5' RACE with UMI labels generated the TRB cDNA libraries. For each CDR3 protein, TCRdb gives one entry from its re-call of the 5' RACE reads, without DNA. Reported are 60,000 or so distinct CDR3 sequences; the ten largest clones contain 20% to 25%. Study-wide findings and caveats: Unlike memory cells, which differed, naive CXCR3-negative and CXCR3-positive cells had similar TRBV-TRBJ usage. The authors found comparable surface CD5 between naive subsets and inferred TCR strength from TRB CDR3 properties.

Germline lookup yields CDR1 LGHNA and CDR2 YSLEER. The CDR3 totals 21 residues. Concerning this clonotype: Its antigen remains unidentified.

The source is a human donor in good health. Some clones in this sample may be carry-over from other donors' samples. Specimen: memory CD8+ T cells from blood. The rearrangement uses TRBV4-3 and TRBJ1-6; TCRdb calls TRBD1, which cannot be checked without DNA. The CDR3 spells CASSQDPPGQGISDYNSPLHF.